These 19 T cell receptor beta chains were sequenced from one sample in a study of cytomegalovirus exposure and HLA in healthy donors. The PCR had 60 Vbeta and 13 Jbeta primers. Using immunoSEQ multiplex PCR, the repertoire was profiled, and TCRdb retains in-frame clones only, with some absent. There are under 150,000 clones in the sample; more than 75% occur only once, and about 1.8% lies in the top ten. Sequencing was done on a sample of PBMCs. The source is a man younger than 35 in good health and CMV-seronegative.

The rearrangement uses TRBV9 and TRBJ2-1, with 12 bases identical to TRBD2. CDR3 length: 16 residues. The junction had 4 bases not matched to a gene; V was cut back by 4 bases and J by 2 bases. Germline CDR1 is SGDLS and CDR2 is YYNGEE. The CDR3 DNA is TGTGCCAGCAGCTCCTCTAGCGGGGGGGCCTACAATGAGCAGTTCTTC. This gives the protein CASSSSSGGAYNEQFF.

V is TRBV9 and J is TRBJ2-1, with TRBD1 identical over 9 bases. The V gene end was trimmed by 2 bases and the J gene end by 5 bases; junction bases not matched to a gene: 8. Germline lookup yields CDR1 SGDLS and CDR2 YYNGEE. CDR3 length equals 16 residues. The CDR3 region is CASSVLGQGRDNEQFF. The CDR3, as DNA: TGTGCCAGCAGCGTTTTGGGACAGGGCAGGGACAATGAGCAGTTCTTC. The whole variable domain, filled in from reference TRBV9 and TRBJ2-1, reads DSGVTQTPKHLITATGQRVTLRCSPRSGDLSVYWYQQSLDQGLQFLIQYYNGEERAKGNILERFSAQQFPDLHSELNLSSLELGDSALYFCASSVLGQGRDNEQFFGPGTRLTVL.

The chain uses TRBV28 and TRBJ1-4; perhaps TRBD1 as D (6 bases). The V end lost 2 bases, the J end lost 6 bases, and 13 bases lay between the germline ends. Germline V gene lookup returns CDR1 MDHEN and CDR2 SYDVKM. This CDR3 is built from 15 residues. The CDR3 DNA sequence: TGTGCCAGCAGTTTAGGGGGGGCAAGTCATGAAAAACTGTTTTTT. Protein product: CASSLGGASHEKLFF.

The J gene is TRBJ1-1, the V gene TRBV18; D remains ambiguous. Trimming stripped 3 bases from V and 2 bases from J, with 19 bases between. This CDR3 has 17 residues. From germline, CDR1 is KGHSH and CDR2 LQKENI. The CDR3 nucleotides read TGTGCCAGCTCACCTACCCGGGATATACGATTTAACACTGAAGCTTTCTTT. Amino acid sequence: CASSPTRDIRFNTEAFF. The variable domain in full, completed from reference TRBV18 and TRBJ1-1, reads NAGVMQNPRHLVRRRGQEARLRCSPMKGHSHVYWYRQLPEEGLKFMVYLQKENIIDESGMPKERFSAEFPKEGPSILRIQQVVRGDSAAYFCASSPTRDIRFNTEAFFGQGTRLTVV.

The chain links TRBV7-6 to TRBJ1-1; D is uncertain. V shed 1 base and J shed 1 base, with 7 bases lying between them. The CDR3 extends over 14 amino acids. CDR1 SGHVS and CDR2 FNYEAQ come from the germline V gene. CDR3 amino acids: CASSLGSTNTEAFF. The DNA for the CDR3 is TGTGCCAGCAGCTTAGGTAGCACGAACACTGAAGCTTTCTTT.

CDR3 residues: CASTGGTLNGYTF. Written as DNA, the CDR3 is TGTGCCAGCACCGGGGGTACCCTTAATGGCTACACCTTC. The chain combines TRBV27 with TRBJ1-2; weak D call: TRBD1 (5 bases). Germline lookup yields CDR1 MNHEY and CDR2 SMNVEV (reference sequence). This CDR3 has 13 amino acids. Trimming left V 7 bases short and J 6 bases short, with 15 bases between.

The genes are TRBV6-5 and TRBJ1-1; the D gene is possibly TRBD1 (6 bases). Germline V gene data show CDR1 as MNHEY and CDR2 as SVGAGI. The CDR3 totals 14 residues. The V end was cut by 4 bases, the J end by 5 bases, with 14 bases between. DNA of the CDR3: TGTGCCAGCAGTTTACAGGGAACCTTAACTGAAGCTTTCTTT. It yields the protein CASSLQGTLTEAFF.

The chain has TRBV6-6 and TRBJ2-2; 7 bases line up with TRBD2. J gave up 5 bases and V 6 bases, and 9 bases lay outside the gene matches. This CDR3 is built from 15 residues. The germline V gene encodes CDR1 MNHNY and CDR2 SVGAGI (reference sequence). CDR3 sequence (DNA): TGTGCCAGCAGCCTACCGGGACTATCGACCGGGGAGCTGTTTTTT. Amino acid sequence: CASSLPGLSTGELFF.

The V gene is TRBV4-2, the J gene TRBJ1-6; possibly TRBD1 for D (6 bases). Germline V gives CDR1 LGHNA, CDR2 YNFKEQ. Trimming removed 4 bases at V and 8 bases at J, with 18 bases between. CDR3 length equals 16 residues. The CDR3 DNA follows: TGTGCCAGCAGCCGCAGGGAGGGGGTAAAGGATTCACCCCTCCACTTT. Its protein is CASSRREGVKDSPLHF.

This chain joins TRBV10-2 and TRBJ1-6, with D unresolved. V lost 0 bases to trimming and J lost 0 bases, with 18 bases between them. Germline V CDR1 and CDR2: WSHSY, SAAADI. CDR3 length: 20 residues. The CDR3 loop reads CASSESMAGSTSSYNSPLHF. The CDR3, as DNA: TGCGCCAGCAGTGAGTCGATGGCAGGTTCGACGAGCTCCTATAATTCACCCCTCCACTTT.

V gene TRBV15 combines with J gene TRBJ2-5, with 9 bases lining up with TRBD1. TRBJ2-7 explains the end of the DNA better; the J call may be wrong. The length of the CDR3 is 14 residues. CDR1 is LNHNV and CDR2 is YYDKDF in the germline V gene (reference sequence). The CDR3 here is CATSRRGTGYEQYF. The DNA for the CDR3 is TGTGCCACCAGCAGGAGAGGGACAGGGTACGAGCAGTACTTC.

The chain uses TRBV6-6 and TRBJ1-2; a possible D gene is TRBD1 (6 bases). This CDR3 has 15 residues. Germline V lookup: CDR1 MNHNY, CDR2 SVGAGI (reference sequence). Trimming removed 6 bases from V and 8 bases from J, with 22 bases in between. The CDR3 protein is CASSTGTLSTGGYTF. CDR3 DNA sequence: TGTGCCAGCAGCACCGGGACACTATCGACGGGAGGCTACACCTTC.

Concerning this clone itself: The sample holds other DNA sequences that translate to the same CDR3. The CDR3 here is CASSLGPGNTEAFF. CDR3 in DNA: TGTGCCAGCAGCCTTGGCCCGGGGAACACTGAAGCTTTCTTT. This chain joins TRBV7-8 and TRBJ1-1; D remains ambiguous. There are 14 residues in the CDR3. The germline V and J ends were trimmed by 5 bases and 1 base, with 11 bases remaining between them. Germline V CDR1 and CDR2: SGHVS, FQNEAQ.

The CDR3 loop is CASSLGQGPNTEAFF. CDR3 DNA: TGTGCCAGCAGCCTTGGACAGGGACCGAACACTGAAGCTTTCTTT. V and J are TRBV4-2 and TRBJ1-1, with 8 bases identical to TRBD1. This CDR3 spans 15 amino acids. The V segment lost 4 bases and the J segment 1 base; nucleotides outside the gene matches: 5. Per germline, CDR1 LGHNA and CDR2 YNFKEQ.

The chain couples TRBV6-1 to TRBJ1-4; D is perhaps TRBD1 (6 bases). The ends were cut back, 3 bases at V and 3 bases at J, with 11 bases in the middle. The germline V gene has CDR1 MNHNS and CDR2 SASEGT. The CDR3 sequence is 15 residues long. CDR3 protein: CASSDTGRANEKLFF. The CDR3 DNA follows: TGTGCCAGCAGTGATACAGGGAGAGCTAATGAAAAACTGTTTTTT.

In DNA, the CDR3 is TGTGCCAGTAGATTACGGACAGGGTCCTACGAGCAGTACTTC. This codes for CASRLRTGSYEQYF. The chain recombines TRBV19 with TRBJ2-7; 8 bases are a match to TRBD1. The CDR3 extends over 14 amino acids. CDR1 is LNHDA, CDR2 SQIVND, per germline (reference sequence). V lost 6 bases to trimming and J lost 1 base; unmatched junction nucleotides: 5. The full variable domain, rest sourced from reference TRBV19 and TRBJ2-7, is DGGITQSPKYLFRKEGQNVTLSCEQNLNHDAMYWYRQDPGQGLRLIYYSQIVNDFQKGDIAEGYSVSREKKESFPLTVTSAQKNPTAFYLCASRLRTGSYEQYFGPGTRLTVT.

The CDR3 bases are TGTGCCAGCAGCGGGGACAGGGCGCATACAGATACGCAGTATTTT. This translates into CASSGDRAHTDTQYF. This chain uses TRBV7-9 with TRBJ2-3; 9 nucleotides line up with TRBD1. Per the germline V gene, CDR1 is SEHNR and CDR2 is FQNEAQ (reference sequence). The CDR3 contains 15 residues. V gave up 5 bases and J gave up 3 bases; unmatched junction bases: 6.

The chain recombines TRBV29-1 with TRBJ1-1; perhaps TRBD1 as D (6 bases). The germline gives CDR1 SQVTM, CDR2 ANQGSEA. V lost 6 bases and J 1 base, leaving 12 bases between the germline ends. The CDR3 is 13 amino acids. The CDR3 region is CSVHQTGNTEAFF. The CDR3 DNA reads TGCAGCGTCCATCAGACAGGGAACACTGAAGCTTTCTTT. Based on the CDR3 plus reference TRBV29-1 and TRBJ1-1, the full variable domain is SAVISQKPSRDICQRGTSLTIQCQVDSQVTMMFWYRQQPGQSLTLIATANQGSEATYESGFVIDKFPISRPNLTFSTLTVSNMSPEDSSIYLCSVHQTGNTEAFFGQGTRLTVV.

V is TRBV18 and J is TRBJ2-1; 8 nucleotides align to TRBD2. The CDR3 has 18 amino acids. Trimming at V came to 3 bases and at J to 0 bases, leaving 10 bases not matched to a gene. Germline V gives CDR1 KGHSH, CDR2 LQKENI. DNA of the CDR3: TGTGCCAGCTCACCGATCTCACTAGCGGCTAGCTCCTACAATGAGCAGTTCTTC. This sequence encodes CASSPISLAASSYNEQFF.